Sequencing of this T cell receptor beta chain was carried out in a study of T cell responses to AZD1222 COVID-19 vaccine. V was cut by 2 bases and J by 2 bases, with 7 bases left in between. The CDR3 totals 14 residues. Germline CDR1 is KGHSH and CDR2 is LQKENI. The protocol was immunoSEQ multiplex PCR, while the TCRdb copy is restricted to in-frame clones and leaves out a portion. The sample lists about 150,000 clones; 80% to 95% were seen once. The sample here was peripheral blood, taken on day 0 of AZD1222 vaccination. This clonotype was sampled from an adult in good health. This chain links TRBV18 with TRBJ2-1; perhaps TRBD2 as D (5 bases). CDR3 protein: CASSPGLTYNEQFF. For the CDR3, the DNA is TGTGCCAGCTCACCAGGACTTACCTACAATGAGCAGTTCTTC.